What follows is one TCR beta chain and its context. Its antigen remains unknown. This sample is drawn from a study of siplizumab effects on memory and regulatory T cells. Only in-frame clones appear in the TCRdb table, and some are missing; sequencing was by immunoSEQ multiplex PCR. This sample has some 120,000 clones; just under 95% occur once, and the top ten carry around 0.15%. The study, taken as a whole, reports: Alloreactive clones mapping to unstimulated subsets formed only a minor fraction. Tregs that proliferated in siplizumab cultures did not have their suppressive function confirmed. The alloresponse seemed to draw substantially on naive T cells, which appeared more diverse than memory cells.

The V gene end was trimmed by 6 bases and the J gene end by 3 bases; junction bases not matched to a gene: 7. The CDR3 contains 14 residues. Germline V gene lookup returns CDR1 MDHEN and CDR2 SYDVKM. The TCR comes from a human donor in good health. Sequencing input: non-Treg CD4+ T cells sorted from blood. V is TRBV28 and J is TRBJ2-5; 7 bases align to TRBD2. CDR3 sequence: CASSPWGGEETQYF. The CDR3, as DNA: TGTGCCAGCAGCCCCTGGGGGGGGGAAGAGACCCAGTACTTC.